The entry that follows covers one TCR beta chain sequence. Its antigen remains unidentified. Per-nucleotide qualities are absent, and no much larger clonotype sits a single base away. The data are from a study of blood T cell repertoires in COVID-19 (TCRdb year 2020). Turning to the overall study: Samples covering the acute and convalescent phases of COVID-19 were provided by collaborators in the United States, Italy and Spain. The prospective study material was composed of cDNA or gDNA derived from T cells, B-cell-depleted T cells, or PBMCs. A freely available public database, intended as a resource for researchers studying the immune response to SARS-CoV-2, is where the repertoires were released. HLA class I and class II types, where available, came from metadata supplied by the sample provider rather than from assay-based typing. The sample metadata nearly always contained a de-identified subject ID, COVID-19 status, age in years and sex. The samples were drawn from two sources: the first 160 participants of the ongoing ImmuneRACE study, and 950 to 1,500 subjects contributed by 6 global collaborators. Subjects who had been exposed to COVID-19, were actively infected with it, or had recovered from it provided the deeply sampled blood TCRbeta repertoires that made up the dataset. Study-level results and caveats: How much clinical and demographic metadata was included differed by source and by participant, and the metadata was provided uncurated.

The CDR3 runs 15 residues from the cysteine to the phenylalanine. Of all the DNA, just the CDR3 is kept, 45 bases in frame from base 1. V is clipped by 5 bases and J by 2 bases, and the sequence between their germline boundaries is 13 bases long. From a lookup of the germline V gene, CDR1 and CDR2 are MNHEY and SVGAGI. The immunoSEQ Assay, a bias-controlled multiplex PCR, was used to amplify TCRbeta CDR3 regions from genomic DNA. In the original analysis: The number of nucleated cells in each sample was estimated from the amplification of reference gene primers within the assay. Sequence reads were collapsed and filtered to measure the absolute abundance of every unique TCRbeta CDR3 rearrangement. Productive Simpson clonality was computed per sample as the square root of Simpson's diversity index over productive rearrangements. What TCRdb holds here is the immuneACCESS table cut down to in-frame rearrangements. Part of the clones is not present; checked against another copy, under half of the missing clones reflect an unresolved V gene, and the others are unexplained. V and J calls and clone size follow that table, whereas D and trimming were derived from the DNA. In this sample the table shows just over 150,000 clones, over 70% of which occur a single time. Jointly, the top ten make up around 0.62% of the sample.

Whole blood was collected in K2EDTA tubes by collaborating institutions according to the institutions' own protocols. For TCRbeta analysis, collaborators shipped samples as frozen whole blood, isolated PBMCs, or DNA extracted from either of those sample types. The sequenced sample consisted of peripheral blood. The clonotype originates from a man in his sixties with acute or convalescent COVID-19. The chain employs TRBV6-5 and TRBJ1-5; perhaps TRBD1 is the D gene, with 6 bases matching. The CDR3 loop reads CASSQGGGGNQPQHF. The sequenced DNA is TGTGCCAGCAGTCAGGGCGGGGGCGGCAATCAGCCCCAGCATTTT.